These 14 T cell receptor beta chains share one sample of origin, sequenced in a study of blood T cell repertoires in COVID-19. Some clones are missing from TCRdb's copy, which holds only in-frame ones; the method was immunoSEQ multiplex PCR. The repertoire consists of about 270,000 clones, with 88% occurring once and the leading ten covering 3%. The sequenced material came from PBMCs or T cells enriched from blood (not recorded which). The origin of the receptors is a woman aged 50 to 60 who had recovered from COVID-19.

CDR3 protein: CASGGATDSNTGELFF. CDR3 DNA: TGCGCCAGCGGGGGGGCCACGGACTCGAACACCGGGGAGCTGTTTTTT. This sequence joins TRBV10-1 and TRBJ2-2; D perhaps matches TRBD2 (7 bases). Trimming cost V 8 bases and J 0 bases, with 16 bases left between them. Per the germline V gene, CDR1 is WNHNN and CDR2 is SYGVQD (reference sequence). The CDR3 covers 16 residues.

The rearrangement uses TRBV7-2 and TRBJ2-2; D may be TRBD2 (6 bases). Germline V gene sequence: CDR1 SGHTA, CDR2 FQGNSA. This CDR3 region has 14 residues. V lost 4 bases, J lost 7 bases, and 13 bases lay in between. CDR3 in amino acids: CASSSPLGGGELFF. In DNA, the CDR3 is TGTGCCAGCAGCTCGCCCCTGGGAGGCGGGGAGCTGTTTTTT.

V gene TRBV7-9 combines with J gene TRBJ1-3; D is perhaps TRBD1 (6 bases). The CDR3 is 16 amino acids. Trimming removed 5 bases from V and 0 bases from J, with 14 bases in between. Germline values: CDR1 SEHNR, CDR2 FQNEAQ (reference sequence). In nucleotides, the CDR3 is TGTGCCAGCAGCCCACAGGGATTGAGCTCTGGAAACACCATATATTTT. Its translation is CASSPQGLSSGNTIYF.

Remarks on this clone: Different DNA sequences within this sample yield the same CDR3. This chain connects TRBV7-2 to TRBJ1-6, with D tentatively TRBD1 (5 bases). The V and J ends lost 1 base and 6 bases respectively, with 7 bases between them. This CDR3 comprises 14 residues. Germline values: CDR1 SGHTA, CDR2 FQGNSA. CDR3 sequence: CASSLDRGNSPLHF. The CDR3 DNA is TGTGCCAGCAGCTTAGATAGGGGTAATTCACCCCTCCACTTT.

The chain combines TRBV7-9 with TRBJ1-4; unclear D gene. The germline V gene has CDR1 SEHNR and CDR2 FQNEAQ (reference sequence). This CDR3 spans 15 amino acids. Trimming cost V 5 bases and J 7 bases, with 17 bases left between them. The CDR3 here is CASSHRFGVGEKLFF. For the CDR3, the DNA is TGTGCCAGCAGCCACCGGTTCGGGGTTGGTGAAAAACTGTTTTTT. The whole variable domain, filled in from reference TRBV7-9 and TRBJ1-4, reads DTGVSQNPRHKITKRGQNVTFRCDPISEHNRLYWYRQTLGQGPEFLTYFQNEAQLEKSRLLSDRFSAERPKGSFSTLEIQRTEQGDSAMYLCASSHRFGVGEKLFFGSGTQLSVL.

This rearrangement joins TRBV19 to TRBJ2-1; tentatively, D is TRBD2 (6 bases). CDR3 length: 13 amino acids. Germline V gives CDR1 LNHDA, CDR2 SQIVND (reference sequence). Trimming pared 3 bases from V and 7 bases from J, leaving 10 bases between. CDR3 in amino acids: CASSIIAANEQFF. CDR3 coding DNA: TGTGCCAGTAGTATTATAGCGGCAAATGAGCAGTTCTTC.

The rearrangement joins TRBV29-1 to TRBJ1-2, with a weak D call TRBD1 (5 bases). Germline V lookup: CDR1 SQVTM, CDR2 ANQGSEA. The CDR3 length is 11 residues. Trimming left V 4 bases short and J 7 bases short, with 10 bases between. CDR3 sequence (DNA): TGCAGCGTTGGCAGGGAAGGTGGCTACACCTTC. This gives the protein CSVGREGGYTF.

V and J are TRBV9 and TRBJ2-3; D is possibly TRBD2 (6 bases). Trimming removed 3 bases from V and 1 base from J, with 18 bases in between. The CDR3 loop spans 17 amino acids. CDR1 is SGDLS and CDR2 is YYNGEE in the germline V gene. DNA of the CDR3: TGTGCCAGCAGCGCCCCCCTAAGCGGGCGGGGCACAGATACGCAGTATTTT. This codes for CASSAPLSGRGTDTQYF.

This clone is a singleton in its sample. The chain has TRBV19 and TRBJ2-1, with 12 positions matching TRBD2. Germline V CDR1 and CDR2: LNHDA, SQIVND (reference sequence). This CDR3 spans 15 amino acids. Trimming took 6 bases from V and 6 from J; bases not matched to a gene: 6. The CDR3 sequence: CASSPRLAGANEQFF. The DNA of the CDR3 is TGTGCCAGTAGCCCCCGACTAGCGGGAGCCAATGAGCAGTTCTTC.

The chain uses TRBV28 and TRBJ1-6, with a tentative D call TRBD1 (5 bases). The CDR3 spans 16 residues. V was trimmed by 6 bases and J by 6 bases, leaving 18 bases between them. Germline lookup yields CDR1 MDHEN and CDR2 SYDVKM. CDR3 DNA sequence: TGTGCCAGCAGGCCCCAGGGATGGGTTGGTAATTCACCCCTCCACTTT. Translated, it gives CASRPQGWVGNSPLHF.

The rearrangement uses TRBV6-5 and TRBJ1-2; D uncertain. Trimming took 6 bases from V and 2 from J, leaving 10 bases between them. The V gene's germline CDR1 is MNHEY and CDR2 SVGAGI. This CDR3 comprises 13 residues. Here the CDR3 reads CASSALTNYGYTF. Written as DNA, the CDR3 is TGTGCCAGCAGCGCCCTGACAAACTATGGCTACACCTTC.

The sample holds one count of this clone. The chain links TRBV2 to TRBJ1-2, with 9 bases that match TRBD1. With V trimmed by 5 bases and J by 8 bases, 6 bases remained unmatched. Germline CDR1 SNHLY, CDR2 FYNNEI. The CDR3 is made up of 13 amino acids. Written as DNA, the CDR3 is TGTGCCAGCAGTCCTCGGGACAGGGTCGGCTACACCTTC. Its translation is CASSPRDRVGYTF.

The chain employs TRBV6-5 and TRBJ1-1; D remains ambiguous. With 8 bases removed from V and 0 bases from J, the gap between germline ends came to 16 bases. The CDR3 spans 15 residues. Germline loops: CDR1 MNHEY, CDR2 SVGAGI. CDR3 region: CASSPWSALNTEAFF. Here the CDR3 DNA reads TGTGCCAGCTCTCCCTGGAGCGCCTTGAACACTGAAGCTTTCTTT.

This clone came up a few times. Distinct nucleotide sequences in the sample also encode this CDR3. The chain joins TRBV15 to TRBJ1-2, with 8 bases fitting TRBD1. The junction had 4 bases not matched to a gene; V was cut back by 0 bases and J by 4 bases. This CDR3 has 15 amino acids. Germline V gives CDR1 LNHNV, CDR2 YYDKDF (reference sequence). CDR3 DNA: TGTGCCACCAGCAGAGATCGGGGACAGGTCTATGGCTACACCTTC. Protein product: CATSRDRGQVYGYTF. The whole variable domain, filled in from reference TRBV15 and TRBJ1-2, reads DAMVIQNPRYQVTQFGKPVTLSCSQTLNHNVMYWYQQKSSQAPKLLFHYYDKDFNNEADTPDNFQSRRPNTSFCFLDIRSPGLGDTAMYLCATSRDRGQVYGYTFGSGTRLTVV.